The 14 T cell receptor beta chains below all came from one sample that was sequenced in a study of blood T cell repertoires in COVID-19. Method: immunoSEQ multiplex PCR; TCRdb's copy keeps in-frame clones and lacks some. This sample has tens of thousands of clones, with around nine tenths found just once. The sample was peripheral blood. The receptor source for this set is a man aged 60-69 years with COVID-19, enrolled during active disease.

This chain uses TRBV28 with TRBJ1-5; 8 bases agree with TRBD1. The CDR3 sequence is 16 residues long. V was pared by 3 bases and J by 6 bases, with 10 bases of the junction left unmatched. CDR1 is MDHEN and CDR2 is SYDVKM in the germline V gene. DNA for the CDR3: TGTGCCAGCAGTTTCAATACAGGGGGGTTTTTTCAGCCCCAGCATTTT. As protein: CASSFNTGGFFQPQHF.

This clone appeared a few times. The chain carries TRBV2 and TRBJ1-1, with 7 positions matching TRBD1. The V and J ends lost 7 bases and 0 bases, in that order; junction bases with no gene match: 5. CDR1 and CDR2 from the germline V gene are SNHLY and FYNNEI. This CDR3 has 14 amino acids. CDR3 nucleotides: TGTGCCAGCATGGGGACAGCTCTGAACACTGAAGCTTTCTTT. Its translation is CASMGTALNTEAFF.

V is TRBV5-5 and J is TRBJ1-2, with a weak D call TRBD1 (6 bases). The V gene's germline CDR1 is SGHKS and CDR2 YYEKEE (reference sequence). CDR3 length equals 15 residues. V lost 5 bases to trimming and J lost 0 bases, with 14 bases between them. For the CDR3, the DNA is TGTGCCAGCAGGCCCCGGACAGAACCTAACTATGGCTACACCTTC. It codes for CASRPRTEPNYGYTF. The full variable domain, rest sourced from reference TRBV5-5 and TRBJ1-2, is DAGVTQSPTHLIKTRGQQVTLRCSPISGHKSVSWYQQVLGQGPQFIFQYYEKEERGRGNFPDRFSARQFPNYSSELNVNALLLGDSALYLCASRPRTEPNYGYTFGSGTRLTVV.

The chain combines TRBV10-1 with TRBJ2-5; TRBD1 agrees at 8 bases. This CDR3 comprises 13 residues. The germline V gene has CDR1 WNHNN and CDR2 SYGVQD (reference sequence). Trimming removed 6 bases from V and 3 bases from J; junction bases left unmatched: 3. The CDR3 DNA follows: TGCGCCAGCAGCGCGACAGGGGAAGAGACCCAGTACTTC. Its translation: CASSATGEETQYF.

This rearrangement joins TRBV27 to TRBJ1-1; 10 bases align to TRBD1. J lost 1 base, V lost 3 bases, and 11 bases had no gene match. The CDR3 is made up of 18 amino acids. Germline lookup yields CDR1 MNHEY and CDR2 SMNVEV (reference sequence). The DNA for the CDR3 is TGTGCCAGCAGTTTTTACTACCGGGACAGGGGACCGAACACTGAAGCTTTCTTT. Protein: CASSFYYRDRGPNTEAFF.

CDR3 bases: TGCAGCGTTGAAAGGGAGGGGATCTACAATGAGCAGTTCTTC. This gives the protein CSVEREGIYNEQFF. This chain uses TRBV29-1 with TRBJ2-1; 7 bases map to TRBD2. This CDR3 comprises 14 residues. After removal of 2 bases from V and 3 bases from J, the junction contained 4 bases not matched to a gene. Germline-derived CDR1 and CDR2 are SQVTM and ANQGSEA.

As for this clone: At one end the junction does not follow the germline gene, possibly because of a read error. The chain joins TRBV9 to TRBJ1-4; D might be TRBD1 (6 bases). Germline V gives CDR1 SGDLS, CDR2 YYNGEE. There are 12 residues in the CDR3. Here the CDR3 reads CASSGENDRPYF. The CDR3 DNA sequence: TGTGCCAGCAGCGGCGAGAATGACAGGCCCTATTTT.

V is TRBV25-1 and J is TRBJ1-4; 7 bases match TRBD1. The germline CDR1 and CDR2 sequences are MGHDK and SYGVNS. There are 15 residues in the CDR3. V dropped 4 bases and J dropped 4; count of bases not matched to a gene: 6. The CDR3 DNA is TGTGCCAGCAGTGGCGCGGGACAGTTTAATGAAAAACTGTTTTTT. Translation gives CASSGAGQFNEKLFF.

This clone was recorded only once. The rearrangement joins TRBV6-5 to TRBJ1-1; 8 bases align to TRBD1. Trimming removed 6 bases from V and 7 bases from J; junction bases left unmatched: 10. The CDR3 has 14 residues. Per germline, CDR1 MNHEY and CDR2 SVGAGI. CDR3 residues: CASSSGQGLNEAFF. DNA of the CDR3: TGTGCCAGCAGCTCAGGACAGGGCTTAAATGAAGCTTTCTTT.

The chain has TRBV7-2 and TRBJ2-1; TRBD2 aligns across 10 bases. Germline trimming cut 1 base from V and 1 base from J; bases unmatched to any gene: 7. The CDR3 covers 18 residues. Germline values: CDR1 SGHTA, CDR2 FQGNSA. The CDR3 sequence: CASSLDLLAGGSYNEQFF. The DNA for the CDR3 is TGTGCCAGCAGCTTAGACTTATTAGCGGGAGGTTCCTACAATGAGCAGTTCTTC.

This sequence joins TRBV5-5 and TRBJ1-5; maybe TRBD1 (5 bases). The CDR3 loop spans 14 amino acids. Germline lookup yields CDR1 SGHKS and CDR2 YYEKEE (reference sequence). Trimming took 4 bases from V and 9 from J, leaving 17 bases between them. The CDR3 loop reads CASSADSPTAPQHF. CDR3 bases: TGTGCCAGCAGCGCCGACAGTCCCACAGCGCCCCAGCATTTT.

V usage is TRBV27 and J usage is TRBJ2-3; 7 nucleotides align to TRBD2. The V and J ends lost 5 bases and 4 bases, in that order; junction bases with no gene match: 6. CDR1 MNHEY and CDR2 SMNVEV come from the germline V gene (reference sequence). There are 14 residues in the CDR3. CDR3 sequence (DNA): TGTGCCAGCAGTCTGACTAGCAGCGCAGATACGCAGTATTTT. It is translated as CASSLTSSADTQYF.

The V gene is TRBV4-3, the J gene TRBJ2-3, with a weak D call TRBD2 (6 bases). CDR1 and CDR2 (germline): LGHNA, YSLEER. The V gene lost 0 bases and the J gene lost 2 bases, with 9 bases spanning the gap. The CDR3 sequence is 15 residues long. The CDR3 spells CASSQDQRATDTQYF. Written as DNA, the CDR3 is TGCGCCAGCAGCCAAGATCAGCGGGCCACAGATACGCAGTATTTT.

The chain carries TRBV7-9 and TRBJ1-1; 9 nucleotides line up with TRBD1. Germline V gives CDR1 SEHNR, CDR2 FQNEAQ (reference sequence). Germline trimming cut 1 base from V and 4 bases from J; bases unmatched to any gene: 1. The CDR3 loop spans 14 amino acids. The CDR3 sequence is CASSLGQGVTEAFF. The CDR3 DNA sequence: TGTGCCAGCAGCTTAGGACAGGGGGTCACTGAAGCTTTCTTT.